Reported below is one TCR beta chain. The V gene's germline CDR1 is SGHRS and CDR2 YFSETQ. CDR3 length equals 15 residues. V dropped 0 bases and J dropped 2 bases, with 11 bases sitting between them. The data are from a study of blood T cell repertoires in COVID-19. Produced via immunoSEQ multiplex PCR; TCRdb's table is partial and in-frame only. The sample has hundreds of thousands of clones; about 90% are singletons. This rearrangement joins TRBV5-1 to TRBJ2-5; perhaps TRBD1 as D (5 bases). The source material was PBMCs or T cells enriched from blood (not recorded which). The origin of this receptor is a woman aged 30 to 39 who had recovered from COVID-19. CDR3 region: CASSLEGRKQETQYF. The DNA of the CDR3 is TGCGCCAGCAGCTTGGAGGGGCGGAAACAAGAGACCCAGTACTTC.